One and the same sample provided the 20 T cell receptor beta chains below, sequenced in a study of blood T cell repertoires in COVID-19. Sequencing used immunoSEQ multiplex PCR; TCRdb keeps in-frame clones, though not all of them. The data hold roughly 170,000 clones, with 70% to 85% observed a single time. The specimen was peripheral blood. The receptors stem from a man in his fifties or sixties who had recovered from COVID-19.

The CDR3 loop reads CASSYTSETQYF. The DNA of the CDR3 is TGTGCCAGCAGCTATACTTCGGAGACCCAGTACTTC. The chain recombines TRBV5-6 with TRBJ2-5; no definite D call. Trimming took 3 bases from V and 5 from J, leaving 8 bases between them. The germline gives CDR1 SGHDT, CDR2 YYEEEE. The CDR3 contains 12 residues.

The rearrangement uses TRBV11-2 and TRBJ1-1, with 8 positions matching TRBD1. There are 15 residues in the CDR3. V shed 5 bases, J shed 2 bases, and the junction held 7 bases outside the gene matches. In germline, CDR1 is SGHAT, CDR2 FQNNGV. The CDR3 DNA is TGTGCCAGCAGCCGTCTCGGGACAGGCAACACTGAAGCTTTCTTT. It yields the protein CASSRLGTGNTEAFF.

This CDR3 is CASSLGGGGGDGYTF. The CDR3 DNA is TGTGCCAGCAGCTTGGGCGGGGGGGGCGGCGATGGCTACACCTTC. The genes are TRBV5-5 and TRBJ1-2; TRBD1 might be the D (6 bases). With 0 bases removed from V and 6 bases from J, the gap between germline ends came to 15 bases. Germline V CDR1 and CDR2: SGHKS, YYEKEE (reference sequence). The CDR3 runs to 15 residues.

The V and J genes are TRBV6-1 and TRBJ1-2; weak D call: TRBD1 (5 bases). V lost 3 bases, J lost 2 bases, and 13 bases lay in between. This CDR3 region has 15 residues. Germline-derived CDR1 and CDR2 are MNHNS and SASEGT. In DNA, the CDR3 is TGTGCCAGCAGTGAGCTCTCAGGGCCAAACTATGGCTACACCTTC. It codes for CASSELSGPNYGYTF.

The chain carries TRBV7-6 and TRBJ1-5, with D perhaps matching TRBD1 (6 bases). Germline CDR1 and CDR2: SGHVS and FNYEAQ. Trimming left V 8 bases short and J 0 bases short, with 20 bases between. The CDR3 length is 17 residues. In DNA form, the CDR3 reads TGTGCCAGCCGCTATACATGGGACATGTATAGCAATCAGCCCCAGCATTTT. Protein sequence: CASRYTWDMYSNQPQHF. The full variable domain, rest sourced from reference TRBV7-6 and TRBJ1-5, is GAGVSQSPRYKVTKRGQDVALRCDPISGHVSLYWYRQALGQGPEFLTYFNYEAQQDKSGLPNDRFSAERPEGSISTLTIQRTEQRDSAMYRCASRYTWDMYSNQPQHFGDGTRLSIL.

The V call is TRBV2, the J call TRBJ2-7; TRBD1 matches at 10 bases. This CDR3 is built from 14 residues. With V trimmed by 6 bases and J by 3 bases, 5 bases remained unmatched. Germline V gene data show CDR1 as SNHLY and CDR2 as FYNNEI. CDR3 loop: CASRWGTGDYEQYF. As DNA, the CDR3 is TGTGCCAGCAGGTGGGGGACAGGGGACTACGAGCAGTACTTC.

In DNA, the CDR3 is TGTGCCAGCAGCTTGGACAGGACGCCCCAAGAGACCCAGTACTTC. Encoded protein: CASSLDRTPQETQYF. The rearrangement uses TRBV5-4 and TRBJ2-5, with TRBD1 as a possible D gene (5 bases). Germline-derived CDR1 and CDR2 are SGHNT and YYREEE (reference sequence). This CDR3 region has 15 residues. Trimming took off 0 bases at V and 1 base at J, with 10 bases between the two ends.

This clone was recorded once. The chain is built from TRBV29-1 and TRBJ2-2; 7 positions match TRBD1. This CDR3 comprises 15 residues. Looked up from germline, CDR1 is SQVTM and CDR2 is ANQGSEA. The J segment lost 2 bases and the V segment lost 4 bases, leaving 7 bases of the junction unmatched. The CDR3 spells CSVGTGSSNTGELFF. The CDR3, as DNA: TGCAGCGTTGGGACAGGTAGTTCTAACACCGGGGAGCTGTTTTTT.

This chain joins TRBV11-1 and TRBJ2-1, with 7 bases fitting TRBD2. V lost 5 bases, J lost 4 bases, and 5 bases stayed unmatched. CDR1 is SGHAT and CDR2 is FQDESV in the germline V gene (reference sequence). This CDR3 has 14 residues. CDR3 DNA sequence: TGTGCCAGCAGCCCCTGGGAGGGGTACAATGAGCAGTTCTTC. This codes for CASSPWEGYNEQFF.

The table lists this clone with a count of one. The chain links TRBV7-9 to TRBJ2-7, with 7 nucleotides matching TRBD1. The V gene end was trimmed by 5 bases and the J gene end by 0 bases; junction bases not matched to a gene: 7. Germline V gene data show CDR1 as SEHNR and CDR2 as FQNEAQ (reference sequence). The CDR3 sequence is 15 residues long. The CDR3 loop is CASSPGKGASYEQYF. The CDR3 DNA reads TGTGCCAGCAGCCCTGGGAAGGGGGCCTCCTACGAGCAGTACTTC.

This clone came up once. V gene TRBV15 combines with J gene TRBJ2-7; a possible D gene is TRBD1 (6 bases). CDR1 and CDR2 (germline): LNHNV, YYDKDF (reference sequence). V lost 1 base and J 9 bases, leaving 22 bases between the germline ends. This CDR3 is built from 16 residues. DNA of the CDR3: TGTGCCACCAGCAGAGGAGTGGCGGCAGGGGAATCAAGGCAGTACTTC. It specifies CATSRGVAAGESRQYF.

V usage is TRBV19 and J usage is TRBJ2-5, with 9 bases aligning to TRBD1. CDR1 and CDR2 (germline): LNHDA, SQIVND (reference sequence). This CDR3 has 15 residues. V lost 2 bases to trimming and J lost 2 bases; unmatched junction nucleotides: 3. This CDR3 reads CASSIMGQGQETQYF. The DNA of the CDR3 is TGTGCCAGTAGTATAATGGGACAGGGTCAAGAGACCCAGTACTTC.

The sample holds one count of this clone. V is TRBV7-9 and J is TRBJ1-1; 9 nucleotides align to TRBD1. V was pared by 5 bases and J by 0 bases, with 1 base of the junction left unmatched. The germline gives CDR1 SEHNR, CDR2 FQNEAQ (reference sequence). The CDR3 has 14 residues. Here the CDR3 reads CASSGQGMNTEAFF. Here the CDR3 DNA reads TGTGCCAGCAGCGGACAGGGGATGAACACTGAAGCTTTCTTT.

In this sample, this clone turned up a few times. As DNA, the CDR3 is TGTGCCAGCAGCAAAGAACACACAGGGGACCCCGGGGAGCTGTTTTTT. Its translation: CASSKEHTGDPGELFF. The genes are TRBV21-1 and TRBJ2-2; the table names TRBD1, a call not compared with the DNA. TRBV21-1 has pseudogene status. There are 16 residues in the CDR3.

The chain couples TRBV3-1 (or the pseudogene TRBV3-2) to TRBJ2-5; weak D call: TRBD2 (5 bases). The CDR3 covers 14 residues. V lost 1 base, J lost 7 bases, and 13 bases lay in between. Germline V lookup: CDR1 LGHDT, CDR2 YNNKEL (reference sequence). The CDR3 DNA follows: TGTGCCAGCAGCCAAGCAACGGTTGCGGGGACCCAGTACTTC. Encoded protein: CASSQATVAGTQYF.

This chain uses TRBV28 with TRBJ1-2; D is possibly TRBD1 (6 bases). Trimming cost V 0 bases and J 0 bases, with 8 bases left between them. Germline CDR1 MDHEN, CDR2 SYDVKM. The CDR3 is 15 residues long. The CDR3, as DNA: TGTGCCAGCAGTTTATGGGACAGCTCTAACTATGGCTACACCTTC. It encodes CASSLWDSSNYGYTF.

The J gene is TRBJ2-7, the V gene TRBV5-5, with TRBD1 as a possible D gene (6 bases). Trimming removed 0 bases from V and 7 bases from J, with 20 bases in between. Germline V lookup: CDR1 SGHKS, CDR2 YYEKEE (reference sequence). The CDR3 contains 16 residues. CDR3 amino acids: CASSLANQGTWGEQYF. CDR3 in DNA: TGTGCCAGCAGCTTGGCCAATCAGGGGACCTGGGGTGAGCAGTACTTC.

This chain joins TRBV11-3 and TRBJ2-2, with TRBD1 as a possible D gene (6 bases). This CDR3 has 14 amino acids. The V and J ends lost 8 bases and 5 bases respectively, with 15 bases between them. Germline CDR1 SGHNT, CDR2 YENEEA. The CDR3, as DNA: TGTGCCAGCCAGGGAAACAGGGCTACCGGGGAGCTGTTTTTT. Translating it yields CASQGNRATGELFF.

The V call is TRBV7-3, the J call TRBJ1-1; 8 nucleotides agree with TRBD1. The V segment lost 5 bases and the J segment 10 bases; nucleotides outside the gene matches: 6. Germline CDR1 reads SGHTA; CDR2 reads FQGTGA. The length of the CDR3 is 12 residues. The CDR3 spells CASSTGTGPAFF. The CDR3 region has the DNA TGTGCCAGCAGCACCGGGACAGGCCCAGCTTTCTTT.

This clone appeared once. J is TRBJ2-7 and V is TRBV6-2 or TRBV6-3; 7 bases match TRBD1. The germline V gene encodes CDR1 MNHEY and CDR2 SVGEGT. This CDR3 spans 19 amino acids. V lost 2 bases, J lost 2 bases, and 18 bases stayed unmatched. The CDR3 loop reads CASSYKVGLPGQNTYEQYF. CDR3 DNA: TGTGCCAGCAGTTACAAAGTGGGCCTCCCGGGACAGAACACCTACGAGCAGTACTTC.